This T cell receptor (beta chain) was profiled in a study of long-term antiretroviral therapy in people with HIV. CDR1 and CDR2 from the germline V gene are SGHVS and FNYEAQ. V lost 5 bases and J lost 0, with 5 bases in between. The CDR3 is 14 amino acids. The assay, immunoSEQ v3.0, was run at survey level. Clones were sequenced by immunoSEQ multiplex PCR, and TCRdb holds only the in-frame ones, with some missing. The table records tens of thousands of clones, less than 85% of them present only once. The sequence came from a man in his fifties or sixties with HIV. The sequenced sample was unsorted PBMCs, obtained at the start of antiretroviral therapy. The genes are TRBV7-6 and TRBJ2-6; D uncertain. The CDR3: CASSKLSGANVLTF. As DNA, the CDR3 is TGTGCCAGCAGCAAACTCTCTGGGGCCAACGTCCTGACTTTC.